These T cell receptor beta chains were read from a single sample in a study of cytomegalovirus exposure and HLA in healthy donors. Only in-frame clones appear in the TCRdb table, and some are missing; sequencing was by immunoSEQ multiplex PCR. The sample consists of 100,000 to 150,000 clones, 81% of them appearing once. Sequencing input: PBMCs. The receptor set was obtained from a man younger than 30 in good health and CMV-seronegative. CDR3s include the opening cysteine and the closing phenylalanine or tryptophan. A D gene is named only where the DNA matches it firmly. Clone size is shown for a subset of rows, as once, few, many or a class of expanded clone.

NA	TRBV6-5	TRBD1	TRBJ1-2	15	TGTGCCAGCAGTCCCACATTGGGACAGGCCTATGGCTACACCTTC	CASSPTLGQAYGYTF
NA	TRBV7-2	TRBD1	TRBJ1-2	15	TGTGCCAGCAGTCTCACATACCGGGACAGCCCCAGGGACACCTTC	CASSLTYRDSPRDTF
NA	TRBV7-2	NA	TRBJ2-7	12	TGTGCCAGCAGCCCAGGGGCCTACGAGCAGTACTTC	CASSPGAYEQYF
NA	TRBV9	TRBD1	TRBJ1-6	14	TGTGCCAGCAGCGGGGACAGACATAATTCACCCCTCCACTTT	CASSGDRHNSPLHF
NA	TRBV7-2	NA	TRBJ2-5	14	TGTGCCAGCAGCTCGAGGGCCAACGGGGAGACCCAGTACTTC	CASSSRANGETQYF
once	TRBV10-3	TRBD1	TRBJ1-1	13	TGTGCCATCACCGACAGGGGCGTCGCTGAAGCTTTCTTT	CAITDRGVAEAFF
NA	TRBV7-9	NA	TRBJ1-2	15	TGTGCCAGCAGCCCCCCAGCGCCACAGGGCTATGGCTACACCTTC	CASSPPAPQGYGYTF
NA	TRBV28	NA	TRBJ1-1	14	TGTGCCAGCATGACCGGGGGAGCAAACACTGAAGCTTTCTTT	CASMTGGANTEAFF
NA	TRBV15	TRBD1	TRBJ2-7	14	TGTGCCACCAGCAGAGCCCGACAGGGCCACGAGCAGTACTTC	CATSRARQGHEQYF
NA	TRBV6-5	NA	TRBJ1-1	15	TGTGCCAGCAGTTCCGTGGACACGATGAACACTGAAGCTTTCTTT	CASSSVDTMNTEAFF
NA	TRBV30	NA	TRBJ2-3	15	TGTGCCTGGAGTGTACTTGGGGCAGTGACAGATACGCAGTATTTT	CAWSVLGAVTDTQYF
NA	TRBV6-4	TRBD2	TRBJ2-3	15	TGTGCCAGCAGTGACTCAGCGGGGGGGCCAGATACGCAGTATTTT	CASSDSAGGPDTQYF
NA	TRBV5-1	TRBD1	TRBJ1-1	16	TGCGCCAGCAGCATCGGACAGGAACCTTCGAACACTGAAGCTTTCTTT	CASSIGQEPSNTEAFF
NA	TRBV7-9	NA	TRBJ1-2	15	TGTGCCAGCAGCTTAGGGGTCGGGACATCTTTGGGCTACACCTTC	CASSLGVGTSLGYTF
NA	TRBV7-2	NA	TRBJ1-1	12	TGTGCCAGCAGCTTGAGGGCCACTGAAGCTTTCTTT	CASSLRATEAFF
NA	TRBV5-1	NA	TRBJ1-2	16	TGCGCCAGCAGCCTGGGACGGAGACTTACTAACTATGGCTACACCTTC	CASSLGRRLTNYGYTF
NA	TRBV4-1	TRBD1	TRBJ1-2	17	TGCGCCAGCAGCCAAGACCAATGGGGGGACAGGGGCGATGGCTACACCTTC	CASSQDQWGDRGDGYTF
NA	TRBV4-3	NA	TRBJ1-5	13	TGCGCCAGCAGCCAAGATCGAGGGCAGCCCCAGCATTTT	CASSQDRGQPQHF
few	TRBV7-6	NA	TRBJ1-2	14	TGTGCCAGCAGCTTACCCTATCAGGGCTATGGCTACACCTTC	CASSLPYQGYGYTF
medium-sized	TRBV4-3	TRBD2	TRBJ2-1	16	TGCGCCAGCAGCCAATCTAGCGGGGGGGACTACAATGAGCAGTTCTTC	CASSQSSGGDYNEQFF
NA	TRBV9	NA	TRBJ2-3	17	TGTGCCAGCAGCGATACGACGATGGAGAAAGTCACAGATACGCAGTATTTT	CASSDTTMEKVTDTQYF
NA	TRBV9	NA	TRBJ1-6	16	TGTGCCAGCAGCGCGATAGACTCGGACTATACTTCACCCCTCCACTTT	CASSAIDSDYTSPLHF
NA	TRBV11-3	NA	TRBJ1-5	14	TGTGCCAGCAGCTTGAGGAATAGCAATCAGCCCCAGCATTTT	CASSLRNSNQPQHF
NA	TRBV27	TRBD1	TRBJ2-6	18	TGTGCCAGCAGCGGGGACAGGGGGCTCATCGCCGGGGCCAACGTCCTGACTTTC	CASSGDRGLIAGANVLTF
once	TRBV19	TRBD1	TRBJ1-5	15	TGTGCCAGTACCCCAGGGACAGGGGGCTCTCAGCCCCAGCATTTT	CASTPGTGGSQPQHF
NA	TRBV4-3	TRBD1	TRBJ1-3	15	TGCGCCAGCAGCCCGGATACAGGGGTCGGAAACACCATATATTTT	CASSPDTGVGNTIYF
NA	TRBV5-1	NA	TRBJ1-3	18	TGCGCCAGCAGCTTGGCCCCGGGAGTTGGGGGCTCTGGAAACACCATATATTTT	CASSLAPGVGGSGNTIYF
NA	TRBV7-8	NA	TRBJ1-1	14	TGTGCCAGCAGCCTTACGGGTGCGAACACTGAAGCTTTCTTT	CASSLTGANTEAFF
NA	TRBV30	NA	TRBJ2-4	11	TGTGCCTGGAGCGAGAAAAACATTCAGTACTTC	CAWSEKNIQYF
NA	TRBV29-1	NA	TRBJ1-5	14	TGCAGCGTTAATGGACAGAATAGCAATCAGCCCCAGCATTTT	CSVNGQNSNQPQHF
NA	TRBV30	NA	TRBJ2-5	11	TGTGCCTGGAACAGAGAAGAGACCCAGTACTTC	CAWNREETQYF
NA	TRBV6-5	NA	TRBJ1-1	14	TGTGCCAGCAGCCGCCCAGGGGTGAACACTGAAGCTTTCTTT	CASSRPGVNTEAFF
NA	TRBV18	TRBD1	TRBJ2-7	15	TGTGCCAGCTCACCACCAGGGGGCGGCTCCTACGAGCAGTACTTC	CASSPPGGGSYEQYF
NA	TRBV20-1	NA	TRBJ1-1	10	TGCAGTGCTAGTCTAATTGAAGCTTTCTTT	CSASLIEAFF
NA	TRBV5-1	NA	TRBJ2-6	14	TGCGCCAGCTATGCGGGGCCTGGTGCCAACGTCCTGACTTTC	CASYAGPGANVLTF